This record concerns one TCR beta chain sequence. The source of the sample is a study of PD-1 blockade in classical Hodgkin lymphoma. The time point is: cycle 4 day 1 (C4D1), after five to seven weeks of nivolumab. Every patient was affected by relapse after autologous stem cell transplantation, while exposure to brentuximab vedotin was not uniform. Using immunoSEQ multiplex PCR, the repertoire was profiled, and TCRdb retains in-frame clones only, with some absent. The sample carries tens of thousands of clones, around 80% recorded once. Germline trimming cut 6 bases from V and 0 bases from J; bases unmatched to any gene: 7. Germline CDR1 and CDR2: MNHEY and SVGAGI. The CDR3 length is 15 residues.

This chain links TRBV6-5 with TRBJ1-2; 7 bases line up with TRBD1. The receptor's source is a human donor with classical Hodgkin lymphoma. This material consisted of peripheral blood mononuclear cells (PBMCs), taken before the fourth cycle of nivolumab. This chain's CDR3 is CASSTGTATNYGYTF. The CDR3, as DNA: TGTGCCAGCAGCACCGGGACAGCCACTAACTATGGCTACACCTTC.